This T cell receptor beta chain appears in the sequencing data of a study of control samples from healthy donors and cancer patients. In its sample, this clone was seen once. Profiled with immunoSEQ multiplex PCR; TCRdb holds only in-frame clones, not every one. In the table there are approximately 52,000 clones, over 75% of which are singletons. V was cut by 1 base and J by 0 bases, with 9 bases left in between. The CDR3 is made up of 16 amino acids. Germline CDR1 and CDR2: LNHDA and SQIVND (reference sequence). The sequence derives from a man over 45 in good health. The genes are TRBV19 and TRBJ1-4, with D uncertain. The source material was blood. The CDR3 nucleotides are TGTGCCAGTAGTATAGGATACTTCTCAACTAATGAAAAACTGTTTTTT. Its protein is CASSIGYFSTNEKLFF.